One T cell receptor (beta chain) is described in this entry. Its matching antigen is unknown. This specimen comes from a study of T cell repertoires in ileal Crohn's disease. Study overall: 35% were active smokers at surgery; median disease duration was 7.9 years.

Study-wide points: Endoscopic recurrence occurred in every patient whose clonality exceeded 26.8%.

The germline V and J ends were trimmed by 6 bases and 4 bases, with 12 bases remaining between them. The CDR3 totals 12 residues. CDR1 is SQVTM, CDR2 ANQGSEA, per germline. TCRB immunosequencing input was roughly 530 nanograms of biopsy DNA per sample. The assay was immunoSEQ multiplex PCR, and TCRdb's table has in-frame clones only and misses some. The sample carries around 8,000 clones, roughly 73% recorded once. Sequenced: ileal tissue. The chain is built from TRBV29-1 and TRBJ1-1; tentatively, D is TRBD1 (5 bases). This clonotype originated in an adult with Crohn's disease. The CDR3 sequence: CSVQGGVTEAFF. The CDR3 DNA reads TGCAGCGTCCAGGGTGGGGTCACTGAAGCTTTCTTT. Looking up the rest from reference TRBV29-1 and TRBJ1-1 gives the full variable domain: SAVISQKPSRDICQRGTSLTIQCQVDSQVTMMFWYRQQPGQSLTLIATANQGSEATYESGFVIDKFPISRPNLTFSTLTVSNMSPEDSSIYLCSVQGGVTEAFFGQGTRLTVV.